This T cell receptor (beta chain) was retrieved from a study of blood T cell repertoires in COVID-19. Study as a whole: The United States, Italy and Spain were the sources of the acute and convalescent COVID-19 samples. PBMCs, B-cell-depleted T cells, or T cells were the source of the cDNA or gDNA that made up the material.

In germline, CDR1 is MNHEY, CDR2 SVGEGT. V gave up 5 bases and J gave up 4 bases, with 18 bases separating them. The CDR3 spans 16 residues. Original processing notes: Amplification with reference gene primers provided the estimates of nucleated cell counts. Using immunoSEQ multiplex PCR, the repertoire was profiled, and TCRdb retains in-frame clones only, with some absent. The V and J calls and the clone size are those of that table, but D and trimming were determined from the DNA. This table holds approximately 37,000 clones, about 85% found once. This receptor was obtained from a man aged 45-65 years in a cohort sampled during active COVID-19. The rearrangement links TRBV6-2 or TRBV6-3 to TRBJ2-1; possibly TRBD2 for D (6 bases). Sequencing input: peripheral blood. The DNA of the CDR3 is TGTGCCAGCAGTAGGGGCGCGGGGACCTTTTACAATGAGCAGTTCTTC. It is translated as CASSRGAGTFYNEQFF.